This T cell receptor (beta chain) was retrieved from a study of T-cell reconstitution after alpha-beta-depleted transplantation in children. Germline CDR1 is DFQATT and CDR2 is SNEGSKA (reference sequence). This CDR3 has 14 residues. In regard to this clonotype: Its target is unknown. A much larger clone is a single base away; this may be a read error.

Study-level points and caveats: Several hundred expanded graft clones reportedly supplied alpha-beta T cells about two months after transplant. Surviving recipient T cells and thymic progenitors produced the high day-60 TCRbeta diversity seen in some patients. T-cell counts and diversity at one year following transplant were attributed mainly to newly produced T cells.

Researchers prepared the TCRbeta library using unique molecular identifiers, the study reports. A single record per CDR3 protein comes from TCRdb applying MiXCR to the PCR reads. This table has 220,000 or so distinct CDR3 sequences, just under 8.5% appearing once. Sequencing used PBMCs, mostly from graft donor cells, obtained 180 days after TCRalphabeta/CD19-depleted stem cell transplant. J is TRBJ2-6 and V is TRBV20-1, with D possibly being TRBD1 (5 bases). The receptor comes from a male patient between 5 and 17 years old who had a stem cell transplant for acute lymphoblastic leukemia, so the T cells may come from the graft donor. The CDR3 region is CSALSSSGANGLTF. The CDR3 DNA reads as TGCAGTGCTCTATCCAGCTCTGGGGCCAACGGCCTGACTTTC.